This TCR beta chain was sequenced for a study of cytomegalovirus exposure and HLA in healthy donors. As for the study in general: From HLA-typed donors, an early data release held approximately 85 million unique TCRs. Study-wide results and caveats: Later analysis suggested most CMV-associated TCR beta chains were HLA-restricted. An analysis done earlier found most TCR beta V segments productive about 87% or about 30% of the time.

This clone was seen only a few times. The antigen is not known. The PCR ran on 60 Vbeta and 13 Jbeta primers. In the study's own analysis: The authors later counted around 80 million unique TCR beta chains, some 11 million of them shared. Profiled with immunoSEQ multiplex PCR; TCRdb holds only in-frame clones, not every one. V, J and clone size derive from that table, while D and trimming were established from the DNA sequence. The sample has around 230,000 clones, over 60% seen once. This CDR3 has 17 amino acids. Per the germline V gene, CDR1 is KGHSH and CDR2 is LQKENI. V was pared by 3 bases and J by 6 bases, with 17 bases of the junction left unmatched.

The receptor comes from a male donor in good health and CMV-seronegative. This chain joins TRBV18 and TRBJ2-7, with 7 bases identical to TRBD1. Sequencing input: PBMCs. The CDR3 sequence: CASSPFPGQSIWAEQYF. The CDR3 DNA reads TGTGCCAGCTCACCGTTCCCGGGACAGTCGATTTGGGCCGAGCAGTACTTC.